This T cell receptor beta chain was recorded in a study of cytomegalovirus exposure and HLA in healthy donors (TCRdb year 2017). Looking at the study overall: According to an earlier analysis of around 600 of the donors, 150 million to 200 million T cells yielded 120 million or so unique TCR beta sequences and around 280 Gb of sequence data. An early release covering 550 to 650 HLA-typed donors comprised approximately 300 gigabases of sequencing data and roughly 85 million unique TCR sequences. Of the approximately 400 genotyped donors, 65% to 90% were placed in the genetic ancestry cluster associated with self-reported Caucasian donors. The aim of the study was to test whether cataloging public T cell receptors could identify signatures of past pathogen exposure. Using immunosequencing, the study profiled T cell repertoires from about 610 subjects and related those repertoires to cytomegalovirus serostatus. Besides the first cohort of hundreds of subjects, a separate validation cohort made up of over 100 different subjects was used. To predict cytomegalovirus infection status, the study combined high-throughput TCR immunosequencing, statistical association of individual TCRs with disease status, and machine learning. To study patterns of TCR occurrence, a later analysis re-analyzed previously published TCR beta repertoires from 666 donors and added high-resolution HLA genotyping. Rather than using new phenotypic data, the later analysis identified candidate immune exposures from TCR beta sequences and from how often those sequences occurred across donors. To decide whether each TCR beta V gene segment behaved as functional or pseudogenic, an earlier analysis of 587 of the donors relied on high-throughput TCR beta sequencing. Donor age, sex, ethnicity and CMV serostatus were compiled alongside the repertoire data. A later genetic analysis took genome-wide SNP genotypes for about three fifths of the 666 donors and used that subset as a discovery cohort. All discovery cohort repertoires had been generated on a single sequencing platform. Class I and class II HLA loci were covered by the typing at four-digit resolution. The number of typed donors differed by locus: roughly 629-630 for A, B, C, DRB1 and DQB1; approximately 520 for DQA1; fewer than 610 for DPA1; and 400 to 480 for DPB1. About five DR-DQ haplotypes were treated as single units for association and clustering because of strong linkage in the cohort. Among around 400 genotyped donors of the cohort, an average of roughly 230,000 unique TCR beta nucleotide sequences was sequenced per donor, of which 15% to 20% were non-productive. The investigation overall reported the following: A later analysis found that TCR association rates varied across HLA loci, with DRB1 alleles showing the most associated TCRs and HLA-C alleles the fewest. Because counts were too low, around 18 rarely observed V segments, including chromosome 9 orphons, were left out of the earlier analysis of 500 to 650 of the donors. A group of highly shared sequence variants was considered likely to be a technical artifact of the sequencing pipeline. Three of the identified cytomegalovirus-associated TCR beta chains were confirmed in vitro to be specific for cytomegalovirus antigens. Some IMGT-functional V segments, including TRBV6-2 and TRBV6-3, could not be told apart with the 87-base-pair reads, so those segments were excluded. The authors suggested that the approach could potentially be extended to other disease states and immunological phenotypes. For the cohort, immune exposure information was limited to CMV serostatus. When HLA alleles, especially DR and DQ, strongly co-occurred, TCR associations were difficult to assign to individual alleles. Sequencing depth was assumed to be roughly uniform across donors in the presence/absence analyses, though that assumption may not hold. In an earlier analysis of approximately 590 of the donors, most TCR beta V segments appeared in productive rearrangements about 87% or about 30% of the time, broadly matching IMGT annotations. A further reported finding was that TCR beta sequences accurately predicted the HLA-A and HLA-B alleles for most subjects in the first cohort. The study gave a list of some 150 TCR beta chains associated with cytomegalovirus. An association between a missense DCLRE1C variant and V-gene and J-gene trimming of TCR beta chains was found in a later genetic analysis and replicated in an independent cohort. Cytomegalovirus status was reported to be diagnosed by the classifier with high specificity and sensitivity in both the original and validation cohorts. According to a later analysis, most CMV-associated TCR beta chains appeared to be HLA-restricted, and the HLA associations seemed to be driven largely by CMV exposure. Most TCR sequences were observed very rarely across donors, whereas some public TCRs were present in many individuals. According to a later genetic analysis, donors in an Asian-associated ancestry cluster had fewer N-insertions in productive TCRs than the approximately 670-donor mean. The cohort was sequenced for TCR beta chains only, and without alpha or paired-chain data the features that could be detected were limited. At a false discovery rate of 0.05, a later analysis linked under 20,000 TCR beta sequences to specific HLA alleles. In a later analysis, HLA-associated TCR beta chains were found to be more clonally expanded and to have lower generation probabilities than equally common non-associated chains. Linkage disequilibrium might explain the correlated functional status among segregating V segments, but an unknown experimental factor could not be ruled out. Several of the top co-occurrence clusters appeared to be linked to parvovirus B19, influenza, CMV and Epstein-Barr virus, according to a later analysis. Because HLA typing was unavailable for some donors at each locus, only the typed subset was used in association tests.

The cohort consisted of some 730 healthy bone marrow donors. At the time of sampling, every cohort member was nominally healthy, though immune exposures that went unrecorded were likely present. The donor tested CMV seropositive and was one of the 289 seropositive cohort members. Each donor provided a peripheral blood sample, and peripheral blood mononuclear cells were used for TCR beta sequencing. Genomic DNA was extracted from the blood cell samples with the Qiagen DNeasy Blood Extraction Kit. Receptor libraries were prepared by the immunoSEQ multiplex PCR assay. A mixture of 60 forward primers for TCR Vbeta segments and 13 reverse primers for TCR Jbeta segments was used in the multiplex PCR. The CDR3 region of rearranged TCR beta genes was amplified from genomic DNA with a multiplex PCR assay. Amplified TCR beta libraries were sequenced as 87-base-pair reads on the Illumina HiSeq System. The study's own analysis went as follows. A later analysis counted approximately 76 million unique TCR beta chains across the 650 to 800 repertoires, and 9.5 million to 11 million of these chains were shared by at least two donors. To remove PCR and sequencing errors, raw reads were error-corrected and collapsed into unique sequences using a nearest-neighbor algorithm that merged closely related sequences. To assign V, D and J gene segments, CDR3 sequences were aligned to IMGT reference sequences. For a sequence to be retained, a match of at least six nucleotides to both a V gene segment and a J gene segment was required. Rearrangements were classified as productive when the CDR3 lacked stop codons and remained in frame with V and J, and all other rearrangements were classified as non-productive. CDR3 was defined according to IMGT convention as the region running from the second conserved V-encoded cysteine to the conserved J-encoded phenylalanine. The earlier analysis of about 570 of the donors excluded any sequence lacking an unambiguous match to a single V gene segment. An earlier analysis of 450 to 650 of the donors called V segments functional above 56.7% productive rearrangements and segregating when the between-donor standard deviation exceeded 5%. A statistical classification framework was built for diagnosing cytomegalovirus status from the catalog of TCR beta chain sequences. A later analysis assigned V and J genes by comparing TCR nucleotide sequences with IMGT/GENE-DB human TR gene sequences. In a later analysis, CDR3 sequences and most-parsimonious VDJ recombination scenarios were assigned using the TCRdist pipeline. In a later analysis, every TCR beta chain was defined by the combination of its CDR3 amino acid sequence and its V-gene family, and reads without a unique V-gene family were dropped. To address suspected cross-contamination and a sequencing artifact, a later analysis removed a few hundred highly shared, low-generation-probability nucleotide sequences. In a later analysis, a clonal expansion index for each public chain was calculated from normalized within-repertoire ranks of inferred template counts. Generation probabilities in a later analysis came from a VDJ recombination model fitted to out-of-frame rearrangements, and those results were checked against IGoR. Hypergeometric tests were used in a later analysis to score TCR-TCR, TCR-HLA and TCR-CMV co-occurrence, with a repertoire-size bias correction applied to the TCR pairs. In a later analysis, false discovery rates were estimated by permuting HLA or CMV assignments 20 times. In a later analysis, co-occurring TCRs were grouped using DBSCAN, and TCRdist sequence similarity was added for clustering within HLA-allele-positive subsets. For co-occurrence clustering, repertoires with fewer than 30,000 or more than 120,000 public chains were excluded, along with five repertoires with anomalous nucleotide sharing. TCRdb took this table from immuneACCESS and kept in-frame rearrangements with V and J called. Such tables lack part of the clones; where checked against another copy, unresolved V genes explain under half of the gap, and the rest is unexplained. The V and J calls and clone size are taken from that table; D and trimming were inferred from the DNA. This sample lists fewer than 250,000 clones; roughly four fifths were detected once. The ten most abundant clones make up less than 4% of the sample.

Note on this clone: The specificity of this receptor is unknown. Per-base qualities were not stored, and no clone one base away is much larger.

The CDR1 and CDR2 encoded by the germline V gene are SNHLY and FYNNEI. From V the trimming removes 8 bases and from J it removes 7 bases, while the gene matches leave 5 bases of the junction unaccounted for. Its CDR3 holds 13 amino acids, cysteine through phenylalanine. Kept here is only the CDR3 DNA, which spans 39 bases and is read in frame from base 1. This chain is built from TRBV2 and TRBJ1-4, with 9 junctional bases fitting TRBD1. Source material: PBMCs. The clonotype originates from a woman in her 30s in good health and CMV-seropositive. In nucleotide form, the sequence is TGTGCCAGCCTAGGGACAGGGACTGAAAAACTGTTTTTT. Protein translation: CASLGTGTEKLFF.